These 6 T cell receptor beta chains were all obtained from the same sample, sequenced in a study of cytomegalovirus exposure and HLA in healthy donors. PCR employed 60 Vbeta and 13 Jbeta primers. Generated by immunoSEQ multiplex PCR, the TCRdb table keeps only in-frame clones and is missing some. The sample has tens of thousands of clones, and its top ten clones hold around 3.8%. The sample comprised PBMCs. These receptors all stem from a female donor in good health and CMV-seropositive.

The chain recombines TRBV29-1 with TRBJ2-5; 9 bases fit TRBD1. CDR1 is SQVTM and CDR2 is ANQGSEA in the germline V gene. The CDR3 loop spans 14 amino acids. V was pared by 5 bases and J by 1 base, with 5 bases of the junction left unmatched. In nucleotides, the CDR3 is TGCAGCGTTACGCGGGACAGGGTCCAAGAGACCCAGTACTTC. It translates to CSVTRDRVQETQYF.

This chain uses TRBV5-6 with TRBJ1-6; TRBD1 matches at 7 bases. With 1 base clipped from V and 7 bases from J, the junction kept 5 bases outside the gene matches. CDR3 length: 15 amino acids. The germline V gene encodes CDR1 SGHDT and CDR2 YYEEEE. The CDR3 nucleotides read TGTGCCAGCAGCTTGTTGCAGGGGGTAAATTCACCCCTCCACTTT. Protein sequence: CASSLLQGVNSPLHF.

J is TRBJ1-2 and V is TRBV4-3; no clear D. The CDR3 contains 14 residues. The germline V gene encodes CDR1 LGHNA and CDR2 YSLEER. The germline V and J ends were trimmed by 0 bases and 4 bases, with 9 bases remaining between them. DNA for the CDR3: TGCGCCAGCAGCCAAGAAGCCACAGTCTATGGCTACACCTTC. Translated: CASSQEATVYGYTF.

J is TRBJ1-1 and V is TRBV5-1; 8 bases are a match to TRBD1. Trimming cost V 0 bases and J 7 bases; bases outside gene matches: 5. The germline V gene encodes CDR1 SGHRS and CDR2 YFSETQ. The CDR3 runs 14 residues. The CDR3 DNA reads TGCGCCAGCAGCTTGGGCAGGGGGCTTAGTGAAGCTTTCTTT. It is translated as CASSLGRGLSEAFF.

This rearrangement joins TRBV6-5 to TRBJ2-7, with D perhaps matching TRBD2 (5 bases). Trimming shortened V by 6 bases and J by 5 bases, and 20 bases separated the two germline ends. CDR1 is MNHEY and CDR2 is SVGAGI in the germline V gene. This CDR3 is built from 15 residues. CDR3 sequence: CASRLTRGPWDEQYF. The CDR3 bases are TGTGCCAGCAGGCTTACTAGAGGGCCATGGGACGAGCAGTACTTC.

The V call is TRBV16, the J call TRBJ1-1; unclear D gene. The CDR3 consists of 15 residues. Trimming stripped 0 bases from V and 5 bases from J, with 13 bases between. Germline lookup yields CDR1 KGHSY and CDR2 FQNENV. CDR3 coding DNA: TGTGCCAGCAGCCAATCGGGAGGCCGCAGGACTGAAGCTTTCTTT. Residues: CASSQSGGRRTEAFF.